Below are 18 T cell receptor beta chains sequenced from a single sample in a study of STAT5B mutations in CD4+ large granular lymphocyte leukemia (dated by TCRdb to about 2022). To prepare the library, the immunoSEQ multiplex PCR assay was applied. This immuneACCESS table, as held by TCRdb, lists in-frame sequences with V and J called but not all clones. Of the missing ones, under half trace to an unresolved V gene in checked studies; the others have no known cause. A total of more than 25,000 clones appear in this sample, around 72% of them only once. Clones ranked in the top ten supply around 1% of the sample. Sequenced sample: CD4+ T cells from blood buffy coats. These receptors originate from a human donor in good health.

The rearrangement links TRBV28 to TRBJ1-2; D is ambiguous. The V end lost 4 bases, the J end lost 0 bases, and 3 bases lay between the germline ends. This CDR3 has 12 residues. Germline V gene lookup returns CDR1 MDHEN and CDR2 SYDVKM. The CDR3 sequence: CASSSTNYGYTF. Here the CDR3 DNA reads TGTGCCAGCAGTTCAACTAACTATGGCTACACCTTC.

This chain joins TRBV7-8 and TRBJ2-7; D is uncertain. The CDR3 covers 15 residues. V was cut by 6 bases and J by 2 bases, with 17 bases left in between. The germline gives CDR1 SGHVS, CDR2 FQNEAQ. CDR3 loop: CASSTNNGQTYEQYF. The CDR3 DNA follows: TGTGCCAGCAGTACGAATAATGGGCAAACCTACGAGCAGTACTTC.

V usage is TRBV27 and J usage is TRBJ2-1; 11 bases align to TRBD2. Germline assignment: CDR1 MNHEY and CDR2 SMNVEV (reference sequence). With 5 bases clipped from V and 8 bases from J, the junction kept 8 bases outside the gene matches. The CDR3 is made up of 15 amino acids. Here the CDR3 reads CASSRSGGARYEQFF. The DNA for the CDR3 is TGTGCCAGCAGTCGTAGCGGGGGGGCCCGGTATGAGCAGTTCTTC.

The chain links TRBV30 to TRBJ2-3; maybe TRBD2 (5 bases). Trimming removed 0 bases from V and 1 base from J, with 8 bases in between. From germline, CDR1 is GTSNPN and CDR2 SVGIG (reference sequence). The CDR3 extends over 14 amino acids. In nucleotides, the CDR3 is TGTGCCTGGAGTGTCGGTAGCGGCACAGATACGCAGTATTTT. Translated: CAWSVGSGTDTQYF.

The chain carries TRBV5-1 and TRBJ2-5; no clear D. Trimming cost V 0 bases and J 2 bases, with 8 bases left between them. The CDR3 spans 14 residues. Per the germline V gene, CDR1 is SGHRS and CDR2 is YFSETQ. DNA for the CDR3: TGCGCCAGCAGCTTGGGGTCAGTTCAAGAGACCCAGTACTTC. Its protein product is CASSLGSVQETQYF.

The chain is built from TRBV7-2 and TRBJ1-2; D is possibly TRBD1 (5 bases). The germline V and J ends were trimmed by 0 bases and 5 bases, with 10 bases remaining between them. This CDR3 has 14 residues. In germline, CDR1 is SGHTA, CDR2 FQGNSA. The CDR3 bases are TGTGCCAGCAGCTTAGCGCGAGGGGAGTATGGCTACACCTTC. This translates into CASSLARGEYGYTF.

Written as DNA, the CDR3 is TGTGCCAGCAGCCGGAACGGGGGCACTGAAGCTTTCTTT. It encodes CASSRNGGTEAFF. This chain links TRBV6-5 with TRBJ1-1, with a weak D call TRBD1 (5 bases). CDR1 is MNHEY and CDR2 is SVGAGI in the germline V gene. The germline V and J ends were trimmed by 6 bases and 4 bases, with 12 bases remaining between them. This CDR3 is built from 13 residues.

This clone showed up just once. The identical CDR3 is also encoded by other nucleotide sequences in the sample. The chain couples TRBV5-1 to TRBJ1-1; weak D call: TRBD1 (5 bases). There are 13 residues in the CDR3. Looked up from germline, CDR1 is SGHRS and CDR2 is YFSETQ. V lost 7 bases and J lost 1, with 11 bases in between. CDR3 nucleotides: TGCGCCAGCGGGGACTCCGCGAACACTGAAGCTTTCTTT. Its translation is CASGDSANTEAFF. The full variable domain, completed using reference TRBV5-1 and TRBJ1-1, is KAGVTQTPRYLIKTRGQQVTLSCSPISGHRSVSWYQQTPGQGLQFLFEYFSETQRNKGNFPGRFSGRQFSNSRSEMNVSTLELGDSALYLCASGDSANTEAFFGQGTRLTVV.

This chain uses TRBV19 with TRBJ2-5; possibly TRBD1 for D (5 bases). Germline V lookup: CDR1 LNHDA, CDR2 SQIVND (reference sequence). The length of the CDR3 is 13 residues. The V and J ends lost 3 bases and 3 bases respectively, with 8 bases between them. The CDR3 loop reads CASSMDTEETQYF. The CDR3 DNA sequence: TGTGCCAGTAGTATGGACACCGAAGAGACCCAGTACTTC. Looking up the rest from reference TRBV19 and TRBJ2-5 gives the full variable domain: DGGITQSPKYLFRKEGQNVTLSCEQNLNHDAMYWYRQDPGQGLRLIYYSQIVNDFQKGDIAEGYSVSREKKESFPLTVTSAQKNPTAFYLCASSMDTEETQYFGPGTRLLVL.

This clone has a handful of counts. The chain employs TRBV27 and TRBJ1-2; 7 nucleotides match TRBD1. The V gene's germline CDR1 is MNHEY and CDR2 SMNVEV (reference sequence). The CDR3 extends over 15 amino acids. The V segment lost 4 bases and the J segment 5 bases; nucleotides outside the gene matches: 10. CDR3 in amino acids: CASSWGGGGAYGYTF. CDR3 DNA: TGTGCCAGCAGTTGGGGAGGAGGGGGCGCTTATGGCTACACCTTC.

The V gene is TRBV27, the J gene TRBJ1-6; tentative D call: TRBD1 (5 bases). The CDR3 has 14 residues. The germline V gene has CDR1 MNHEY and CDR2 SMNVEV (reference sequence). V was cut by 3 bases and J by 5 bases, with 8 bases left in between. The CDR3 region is CASSFSGDNSPLHF. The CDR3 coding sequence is TGTGCCAGCAGTTTTTCGGGGGATAATTCACCCCTCCACTTT.

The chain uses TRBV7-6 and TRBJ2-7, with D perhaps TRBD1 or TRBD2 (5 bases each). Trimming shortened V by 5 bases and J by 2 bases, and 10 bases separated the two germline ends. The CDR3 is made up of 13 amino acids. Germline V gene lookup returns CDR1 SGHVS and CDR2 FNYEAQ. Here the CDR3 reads CASSPPGPYEQYF. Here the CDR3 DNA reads TGTGCCAGCAGCCCGCCGGGACCCTACGAGCAGTACTTC.

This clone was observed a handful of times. Written as DNA, the CDR3 is TGTGCCAGCAGCTCCTGGGTAACCGGCTACACCTTC. It specifies CASSSWVTGYTF. This sequence joins TRBV11-2 and TRBJ1-2; D unclear. Trimming pared 4 bases from V and 8 bases from J, leaving 11 bases between. CDR1 and CDR2 from the germline V gene are SGHAT and FQNNGV. The CDR3 covers 12 residues.

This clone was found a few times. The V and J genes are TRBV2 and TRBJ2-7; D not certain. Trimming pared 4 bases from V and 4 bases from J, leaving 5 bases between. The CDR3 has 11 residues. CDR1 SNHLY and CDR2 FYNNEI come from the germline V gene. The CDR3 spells CASSAGYEQYF. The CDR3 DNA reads TGTGCCAGCAGTGCGGGTTACGAGCAGTACTTC.

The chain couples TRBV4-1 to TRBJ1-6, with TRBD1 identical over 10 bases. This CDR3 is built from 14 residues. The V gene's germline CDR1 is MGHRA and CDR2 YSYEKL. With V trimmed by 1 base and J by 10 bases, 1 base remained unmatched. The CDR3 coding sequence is TGCGCCAGCAGCCAAGGGACAGGGGGATCACCCCTCCACTTT. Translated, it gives CASSQGTGGSPLHF.

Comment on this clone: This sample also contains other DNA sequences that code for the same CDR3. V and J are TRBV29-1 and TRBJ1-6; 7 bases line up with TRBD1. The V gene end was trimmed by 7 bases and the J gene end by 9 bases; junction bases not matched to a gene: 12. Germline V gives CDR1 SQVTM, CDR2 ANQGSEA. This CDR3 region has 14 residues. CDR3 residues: CSASLGQNGSPLHF. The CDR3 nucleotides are TGCAGCGCCTCCCTGGGACAGAATGGTTCACCCCTCCACTTT.

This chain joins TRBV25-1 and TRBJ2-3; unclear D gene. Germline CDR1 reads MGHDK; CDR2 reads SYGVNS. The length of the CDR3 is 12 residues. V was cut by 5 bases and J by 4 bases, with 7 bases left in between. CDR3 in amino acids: CASSSFPDTQYF. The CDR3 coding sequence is TGTGCCAGCAGTTCCTTCCCAGATACGCAGTATTTT.

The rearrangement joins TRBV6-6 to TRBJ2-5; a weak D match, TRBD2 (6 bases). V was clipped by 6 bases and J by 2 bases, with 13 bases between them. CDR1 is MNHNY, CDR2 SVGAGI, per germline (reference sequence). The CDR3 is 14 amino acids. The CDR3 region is CASRLPGEQETQYF. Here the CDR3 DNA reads TGTGCCAGCAGGTTACCGGGAGAACAAGAGACCCAGTACTTC.